These 19 T cell receptor beta chains came from one sample sequenced in a study of T cells in Graves' hyperthyroidism and ophthalmopathy. Template material for amplifying TCR beta CDR3 regions consisted of RNA transcripts. Initially, a first-round RT-PCR of the TCR CDR3 employed the HTBI primer set. TCRdb processed the multiplex PCR reads anew with MiXCR; each CDR3 protein has one entry. The data show a few hundred thousand distinct CDR3 sequences, about 15% seen once. Sequenced input: blood. Source of these receptors: a woman under 30 with Graves' ophthalmopathy.

This clonotype was seen a handful of times. This chain connects TRBV6-2 or TRBV6-3 to TRBJ2-3, with 10 bases fitting TRBD2. This CDR3 contains 18 residues. Germline CDR1 and CDR2: MNHEY and SVGEGT. The V gene end was trimmed by 0 bases and the J gene end by 3 bases; junction bases not matched to a gene: 9. In DNA form, the CDR3 reads TGTGCCAGCAGTTACTCGACTACAGCGGGAGGGTGGACAGATACGCAGTATTTT. Translating gives CASSYSTTAGGWTDTQYF.

The gene calls are TRBV19 and TRBJ1-1; TRBD1 aligns across 10 bases. Germline lookup yields CDR1 LNHDA and CDR2 SQIVND (reference sequence). The ends lost 3 bases at V and 5 bases at J; junction bases unmatched: 6. The CDR3 sequence is 15 residues long. CDR3 sequence reads: CASSIPTGGWTEAFF. The CDR3 DNA follows: TGTGCCAGTAGTATCCCGACAGGGGGCTGGACTGAAGCTTTCTTT.

This clonotype was counted only a few times. V usage is TRBV12-3 or TRBV12-4 and J usage is TRBJ1-1; TRBD1 might be the D (5 bases). This CDR3 has 13 amino acids. V gave up 3 bases and J gave up 5 bases, with 10 bases separating them. Written as DNA, the CDR3 is TGTGCCAGCAGTTTTAAGGGGCTTACTGAAGCTTTCTTT. Protein: CASSFKGLTEAFF.

This clonotype was seen a handful of times. This rearrangement joins TRBV7-6 to TRBJ2-7; TRBD2 might be the D (6 bases). The CDR3 totals 17 residues. V was cut by 4 bases and J by 2 bases, with 21 bases left in between. Per the germline V gene, CDR1 is SGHVS and CDR2 is FNYEAQ. CDR3 bases: TGTGCCAGCAGCTCGTGGGGTGGGGGGTTCAACCCCTACGAGCAGTACTTC. This translates into CASSSWGGGFNPYEQYF.

This clonotype was counted between two and nine times. V usage is TRBV6-1 and J usage is TRBJ1-1; D may be TRBD1 (5 bases). The CDR3 sequence is 14 residues long. V was cut by 8 bases and J by 1 base, with 14 bases left in between. Looked up from germline, CDR1 is MNHNS and CDR2 is SASEGT. CDR3 sequence: CASGKWDRNTEAFF. CDR3 sequence (DNA): TGTGCCAGCGGTAAATGGGACCGGAACACTGAAGCTTTCTTT.

The chain uses TRBV6-2 or TRBV6-3 and TRBJ2-5; 7 bases match TRBD1. V lost 7 bases and J lost 1; bases outside the gene matches: 6. Per germline, CDR1 MNHEY and CDR2 SVGEGT. This CDR3 comprises 14 residues. DNA of the CDR3: TGTGCCAGCACCTTAGGGGGCCTCCAAGAGACCCAGTACTTC. This gives the protein CASTLGGLQETQYF.

The chain combines TRBV19 with TRBJ2-1, with D uncertain. From germline, CDR1 is LNHDA and CDR2 SQIVND (reference sequence). The CDR3 contains 13 residues. V lost 3 bases, J lost 2 bases, and 5 bases lay in between. This CDR3 reads CASSIKTYNEQFF. In DNA, the CDR3 is TGTGCCAGTAGTATTAAAACCTACAATGAGCAGTTCTTC.

This clonotype was seen repeatedly, ten times or more. The chain links TRBV28 to TRBJ2-1, with D possibly TRBD2 on 6 matching bases. Germline V CDR1 and CDR2: MDHEN, SYDVKM. V shed 6 bases and J shed 2 bases, with 14 bases lying between them. This CDR3 is built from 15 residues. CDR3 nucleotides: TGTGCCAGCAGGGGGGGTGGGGGAACCTACAATGAGCAGTTCTTC. This translates into CASRGGGGTYNEQFF.

This clonotype has just a few counts. This chain links TRBV5-6 with TRBJ1-5; D is unclear. V dropped 4 bases and J dropped 3 bases, with 14 bases sitting between them. Germline assignment: CDR1 SGHDT and CDR2 YYEEEE. The CDR3 is 15 residues long. The CDR3 DNA sequence: TGTGCCAGCAGCCGTCGACGGATTGACAATCAGCCCCAGCATTTT. It yields the protein CASSRRRIDNQPQHF.

The chain uses TRBV6-2 or TRBV6-3 and TRBJ1-2; 8 nucleotides agree with TRBD1. Germline values: CDR1 MNHEY, CDR2 SVGEGT. The CDR3 spans 15 residues. V shed 6 bases, J shed 4 bases, and the junction held 10 bases outside the gene matches. Here the CDR3 reads CASRTGQGGTYGYTF. The CDR3 region has the DNA TGTGCCAGCAGAACCGGACAGGGTGGGACCTATGGCTACACCTTC.

This clonotype was seen at least ten times. V gene TRBV6-1 combines with J gene TRBJ2-7, with no clear D. The CDR3 runs to 14 residues. CDR1 MNHNS and CDR2 SASEGT come from the germline V gene. V lost 6 bases and J 5 bases, leaving 17 bases between the germline ends. CDR3 sequence reads: CASSFLNVGNEQYF. The CDR3 DNA reads as TGTGCCAGCAGCTTCCTTAACGTAGGGAACGAGCAGTACTTC.

The V call is TRBV7-9, the J call TRBJ2-3; 7 bases are a match to TRBD2. V shed 7 bases and J 5 bases; nucleotides not matched to a gene: 9. The CDR3 consists of 14 residues. The germline V gene has CDR1 SEHNR and CDR2 FQNEAQ (reference sequence). CDR3 nucleotides: TGTGCCAGCAACCCGGGCGGGGGTCGAGATACGCAGTATTTT. As protein: CASNPGGGRDTQYF.

In its sample, this clonotype was seen many times. This rearrangement joins TRBV11-2 to TRBJ2-5; D call uncertain. Trimming removed 5 bases at V and 4 bases at J, with 11 bases between. The CDR3 contains 13 residues. Germline-derived CDR1 and CDR2 are SGHAT and FQNNGV. CDR3 sequence: CASSLKMLETQYF. The CDR3, as DNA: TGTGCCAGCAGCCTGAAGATGCTAGAGACCCAGTACTTC.

This clonotype has just a few counts. The rearrangement joins TRBV28 to TRBJ1-1; TRBD1 might be the D (6 bases). The CDR3 is 14 residues long. Trimming stripped 3 bases from V and 4 bases from J, with 12 bases between. Germline V gene sequence: CDR1 MDHEN, CDR2 SYDVKM. The DNA of the CDR3 is TGTGCCAGCAGTTTCCGAACAGGGAGCACTGAAGCTTTCTTT. Translating gives CASSFRTGSTEAFF.

This clonotype was observed many times. The genes are TRBV28 and TRBJ1-2; possibly TRBD1 for D (5 bases). Trimming left V 6 bases short and J 3 bases short, with 11 bases between. Looked up from germline, CDR1 is MDHEN and CDR2 is SYDVKM. The CDR3 has 13 amino acids. CDR3 DNA: TGTGCCAGCAGACCGACAGATTACTATGGCTACACCTTC. It specifies CASRPTDYYGYTF.

The table lists this clonotype with many counts. The chain has TRBV20-1 and TRBJ2-7, with a possible D match to TRBD1 (6 bases). CDR3 length: 14 residues. V lost 1 base, J lost 1 base, and 11 bases lay in between. CDR1 and CDR2 (germline): DFQATT, SNEGSKA (reference sequence). CDR3 sequence: CSARGSQGSYEQYF. DNA for the CDR3: TGCAGTGCTAGAGGATCACAGGGTTCCTACGAGCAGTACTTC.

The chain recombines TRBV12-5 with TRBJ2-7; D is undetermined. This CDR3 comprises 15 residues. From germline, CDR1 is LGHNT and CDR2 FRNRAP. The ends were cut back, 0 bases at V and 3 bases at J, with 12 bases in the middle. For the CDR3, the DNA is TGTGCTAGTGGTTTGGTGGGTGGGAACCGCTACGAGCAGTACTTC. Protein sequence: CASGLVGGNRYEQYF.

The chain joins TRBV20-1 to TRBJ2-1; TRBD2 matches at 12 bases. Trimming at V came to 3 bases and at J to 6 bases, leaving 3 bases not matched to a gene. Germline V gene sequence: CDR1 DFQATT, CDR2 SNEGSKA (reference sequence). This CDR3 is built from 14 residues. CDR3 bases: TGCAGTGCTAGTCTAGCGGGGGGGCCCAATGAGCAGTTCTTC. Translating it yields CSASLAGGPNEQFF.

The V call is TRBV5-5, the J call TRBJ1-1; D gene unclear. CDR1 is SGHKS and CDR2 is YYEKEE in the germline V gene (reference sequence). The CDR3 runs 15 residues. With 0 bases removed from V and 2 bases from J, the gap between germline ends came to 11 bases. CDR3 region: CASSLVLQINTEAFF. The CDR3 DNA reads TGTGCCAGCAGCTTGGTTCTCCAAATAAACACTGAAGCTTTCTTT.